The 21 T cell receptor beta chains given below trace back to one sample, sequenced in a study of spatial heterogeneity in lung cancer (dated by TCRdb to between 2018 and 2020). The library was prepared using 5' RACE. Sequenced using a NextSeq 500. TCRdb applied fastp at Q25 and MiXCR to the public reads, then kept only in-frame beta chains. Rows matching on CDR3 protein sequence are summarized as one entry with the most common DNA and genes. This sample gives about 39,000 distinct CDR3 sequences in total; roughly 5.2% of them show up just once. In total, the top ten clones hold 11% of the sample. This sample's time point label indicates: sample taken at primary tumor resection. For TCR sequencing, whole RNA was extracted from tumor and nontumor lung tissue, or from cryopreserved PBMC samples, and no cell sorting was done. The sequences come from PBMCs, collected at surgery. Receptors were obtained from a male donor with early-stage non-small cell lung cancer.

Ten or more counts support this clonotype. This chain connects TRBV20-1 to TRBJ2-1, with 7 bases matching TRBD2. CDR1 is DFQATT and CDR2 is SNEGSKA in the germline V gene (reference sequence). This CDR3 has 13 amino acids. The V segment lost 7 bases and the J segment 8 bases; nucleotides outside the gene matches: 11. Here the CDR3 reads CSVGTSANDEQFF. CDR3 DNA: TGCAGTGTAGGAACTAGCGCCAACGATGAGCAGTTCTTC.

This clonotype appeared once. This may stem from a read error, because a much larger clone lies one nucleotide away. CDR3 sequence reads: CASRRLEGADTQYF. CDR3 DNA: TGTGCCAGCAGAAGACTAGAGGGCGCAGATACGCAGTATTTT. This sequence joins TRBV6-4 and TRBJ2-3, with D tentatively TRBD2 (6 bases). Deletions cut 6 bases from V and 4 bases from J, with 14 bases between. The CDR3 has 14 residues. The V gene's germline CDR1 is MRHNA and CDR2 SNTAGT.

As regards this clonotype: One base away lies a much larger clone, so this may be a sequencing read error. The chain is built from TRBV4-1 and TRBJ1-5; D gene ambiguous. Germline CDR1 and CDR2: MGHRA and YSYEKL. The CDR3 has 15 amino acids. The CDR3 loop is CVSSQRAVSNQPQHF. CDR3 DNA: TGCGTCAGCAGCCAGAGGGCGGTTAGCAATCAGCCCCAGCATTTT.

This clonotype has a count of ten or more. The chain couples TRBV5-4 to TRBJ2-5; D might be TRBD2 (5 bases). The germline V gene has CDR1 SGHNT and CDR2 YYREEE (reference sequence). Trimming left V 0 bases short and J 2 bases short, with 14 bases between. The CDR3 extends over 16 amino acids. CDR3 sequence (DNA): TGTGCCAGCAGCTTGGGGATGTCGGACTTGCAAGAGACCCAGTACTTC. Residues: CASSLGMSDLQETQYF.

The gene calls are TRBV4-1 and TRBJ1-1, with unresolved D. V was trimmed by 2 bases and J by 4 bases, leaving 8 bases between them. Germline V gives CDR1 MGHRA, CDR2 YSYEKL. The CDR3 is 13 amino acids. The CDR3, as DNA: TGCGCCAGCAGCCAACTCCGGGGCACTGAAGCTTTCTTT. It encodes CASSQLRGTEAFF.

There are many counts of this clonotype. The V call is TRBV7-9, the J call TRBJ1-3; D gene uncertain. The CDR3 has 19 amino acids. Trimming left V 2 bases short and J 0 bases short, with 20 bases between. Looked up from germline, CDR1 is SEHNR and CDR2 is FQNEAQ (reference sequence). The CDR3 is CASSLKAGEAHYSGNTIYF. CDR3 coding DNA: TGTGCCAGCAGCTTAAAGGCAGGAGAGGCTCATTACTCTGGAAACACCATATATTTT.

The chain joins TRBV24-1 to TRBJ1-2; D remains unclear. Looked up from germline, CDR1 is KGHDR and CDR2 is SFDVKD. Trimming took 6 bases from V and 8 from J, leaving 15 bases between them. The CDR3 covers 13 residues. The CDR3 is CATSTTGSGGYTF. CDR3 bases: TGTGCCACCAGTACTACCGGGAGTGGAGGCTACACCTTC.

This clonotype was found many times. This chain joins TRBV7-9 and TRBJ2-1; no clear D. V shed 5 bases and J shed 7 bases, with 9 bases lying between them. This CDR3 has 12 residues. CDR1 and CDR2 (germline): SEHNR, FQNEAQ (reference sequence). Written as DNA, the CDR3 is TGTGCCAGCAGCCAGGATAGGAATGAGCAGTTCTTC. Amino acid sequence: CASSQDRNEQFF.

This clonotype was found many times. The chain couples TRBV12-3 or TRBV12-4 to TRBJ2-1; the D gene is possibly TRBD2 (5 bases). The length of the CDR3 is 16 residues. Trimming stripped 4 bases from V and 7 bases from J, with 20 bases between. In DNA form, the CDR3 reads TGTGCCAGCAGTTCCACCGGGATATTGGGCAGGAATGAGCAGTTCTTC. Its protein is CASSSTGILGRNEQFF.

Ten or more counts support this clonotype. The chain links TRBV20-1 to TRBJ2-4; 11 bases are shared with TRBD2. The germline V gene has CDR1 DFQATT and CDR2 SNEGSKA (reference sequence). With 0 bases clipped from V and 9 bases from J, the junction kept 7 bases outside the gene matches. This CDR3 is built from 15 residues. The CDR3 loop reads CSARERRLAGGIQYF. CDR3 sequence (DNA): TGCAGTGCTAGAGAGCGACGGCTAGCGGGGGGCATTCAGTACTTC.

Here the CDR3 reads CASLRQGGYGYTF. CDR3 bases: TGTGCCAGCCTAAGACAGGGCGGCTATGGCTACACCTTC. J is TRBJ1-2 and V is TRBV2; TRBD1 matches 7 bases. With 8 bases clipped from V and 4 bases from J, the junction kept 7 bases outside the gene matches. Germline V gene data show CDR1 as SNHLY and CDR2 as FYNNEI. The CDR3 extends over 13 amino acids.

This clonotype appeared many times. The chain carries TRBV28 and TRBJ2-1; 14 bases map to TRBD2. V shed 0 bases, J shed 10 bases, and the junction held 5 bases outside the gene matches. Germline V gene lookup returns CDR1 MDHEN and CDR2 SYDVKM. The CDR3 runs to 16 residues. CDR3 DNA: TGTGCCAGCAGTTTATGGACGACTAGCGGGGGGGGGGAGCAGTTCTTC. Translated, it gives CASSLWTTSGGGEQFF. Looking up the rest from reference TRBV28 and TRBJ2-1 gives the full variable domain: DVKVTQSSRYLVKRTGEKVFLECVQDMDHENMFWYRQDPGLGLRLIYFSYDVKMKEKGDIPEGYSVSREKKERFSLILESASTNQTSMYLCASSLWTTSGGGEQFFGPGTRLTVL.

In its sample, this clonotype was seen many times. The V and J genes are TRBV19 and TRBJ2-2; D is uncertain. The germline CDR1 and CDR2 sequences are LNHDA and SQIVND (reference sequence). Trimming removed 7 bases from V and 3 bases from J, with 15 bases in between. The CDR3 has 15 residues. The CDR3 protein is CASKMLAGDTGELFF. The DNA of the CDR3 is TGTGCCAGTAAAATGCTGGCAGGTGACACCGGGGAGCTGTTTTTT.

This clonotype was detected only a few times. The rearrangement links TRBV7-2 to TRBJ2-7, with 7 bases matching TRBD1. Per the germline V gene, CDR1 is SGHTA and CDR2 is FQGNSA. The CDR3 spans 13 residues. Losses at the gene ends were 5 bases for V and 4 bases for J; bases not matched to a gene: 5. DNA for the CDR3: TGTGCCAGCAGCACAGGGGCCCAATACGAGCAGTACTTC. Translation: CASSTGAQYEQYF.

This clonotype showed up many times. The chain is built from TRBV10-3 and TRBJ1-3; D uncertain. The CDR3 extends over 12 amino acids. From germline, CDR1 is ENHRY and CDR2 SYGVKD. The V gene lost 10 bases and the J gene lost 2 bases, with 9 bases spanning the gap. The CDR3 DNA is TGTGCCACTCACGGTACTGGAAACACCATATATTTT. This gives the protein CATHGTGNTIYF.

This clonotype has more than one count but fewer than ten. The chain combines TRBV18 with TRBJ1-1; TRBD1 might be the D (5 bases). V lost 2 bases, J lost 0 bases, and 13 bases lay in between. The V gene's germline CDR1 is KGHSH and CDR2 LQKENI. The CDR3 length is 16 residues. The CDR3 reads CASSPWGGNMNTEAFF. CDR3 sequence (DNA): TGTGCCAGCTCACCATGGGGGGGAAACATGAACACTGAAGCTTTCTTT.

In its sample, this clonotype was seen many times. The chain uses TRBV2 and TRBJ2-1, with 9 bases that match TRBD1. The J segment lost 8 bases and the V segment lost 5 bases, leaving 10 bases of the junction unmatched. This CDR3 region has 15 residues. CDR1 and CDR2 from the germline V gene are SNHLY and FYNNEI. The CDR3 region has the DNA TGTGCCAGCAGTACTGACCGGGACAGGGTTCATGAGCAGTTCTTC. Protein product: CASSTDRDRVHEQFF.

This clonotype was picked up many times. The chain links TRBV20-1 to TRBJ1-4; D perhaps matches TRBD1 (5 bases). CDR3 length: 14 amino acids. Germline CDR1 is DFQATT and CDR2 is SNEGSKA (reference sequence). The V and J ends lost 2 bases and 8 bases respectively, with 15 bases between them. The DNA for the CDR3 is TGCAGTGCTAGAAACAAGCAGGGTCAGGAAAAACTGTTTTTT. Its protein is CSARNKQGQEKLFF.

The sample holds many counts of this clonotype. The genes are TRBV29-1 and TRBJ2-7; D possibly corresponds to TRBD1 (6 bases). The CDR3 is 13 amino acids. Trimming shortened V by 5 bases and J by 4 bases, and 15 bases separated the two germline ends. Germline lookup yields CDR1 SQVTM and CDR2 ANQGSEA. Here the CDR3 reads CSVNPQGTYEQYF. DNA of the CDR3: TGCAGCGTTAATCCTCAGGGGACGTACGAGCAGTACTTC.

In its sample, this clonotype was seen many times. This sequence joins TRBV5-1 and TRBJ1-1, with no clear D. The CDR3 has 14 amino acids. CDR1 and CDR2 (germline): SGHRS, YFSETQ. Trimming removed 0 bases at V and 5 bases at J, with 11 bases between. The CDR3 nucleotides read TGCGCCAGCAGCTTGGAGGCAGGTCGGACTGAAGCTTTCTTT. It codes for CASSLEAGRTEAFF.

This clonotype was seen only a few times. The chain carries TRBV7-3 and TRBJ2-5, with 9 bases identical to TRBD2. J lost 5 bases, V lost 5 bases, and 3 bases had no gene match. The CDR3 is made up of 13 amino acids. Germline V gene data show CDR1 as SGHTA and CDR2 as FQGTGA. This CDR3 reads CASSAGGSETQYF. Here the CDR3 DNA reads TGTGCCAGCAGCGCGGGGGGGAGTGAGACCCAGTACTTC.